The rows below give T cell receptor beta chains drawn from one sample of a study of blood T cell dynamics during melanoma immunotherapy. Sequenced by immunoSEQ multiplex PCR; TCRdb stores in-frame clones only, minus some. The sample holds about 3,500 clones, over 80% seen once. This specimen consisted of effector memory CD8+ T cells from blood, obtained from a patient treated with checkpoint blockade. The source of these receptors is a human donor with melanoma. Each CDR3 is given with its conserved first and last residue. A D gene is named only where the DNA matches it firmly.

CASSRAGQGQETQYF TGTGCCAGCAGCCGCGCCGGACAGGGTCAAGAGACCCAGTACTTC TRBJ2-5 TRBV7-9 TRBD1
CASSSQTSGATDTQYF TGTGCCAGCAGCTCCCAGACTAGCGGTGCAACAGATACGCAGTATTTT TRBJ2-3 TRBV7-9 TRBD2
CASSPLDAYNEQFF TGTGCCAGCTCACCGCTTGACGCTTACAATGAGCAGTTCTTC TRBJ2-1 TRBV18 .
CASSPLAGGTKEQYF TGTGCCAGCAGTCCATTAGCGGGAGGGACGAAGGAGCAGTACTTC TRBJ2-7 TRBV28 TRBD2
CASSIGGANEQFF TGTGCCAGTAGTATAGGTGGGGCCAATGAGCAGTTCTTC TRBJ2-1 TRBV19 .
CASSWAPGQGSYEQYF TGTGCCAGCAGTTGGGCCCCGGGACAGGGGTCCTACGAGCAGTACTTC TRBJ2-7 TRBV28 TRBD1
CASSSNMGNEKLFF TGTGCCAGCAGCTCCAACATGGGAAATGAAAAACTGTTTTTT TRBJ1-4 TRBV7-9 .
CASRPPLGPIDTGELFF TGTGCCAGCAGACCGCCCCTGGGACCGATCGACACCGGGGAGCTGTTTTTT TRBJ2-2 TRBV27 .
CASSQWTSPDLYEQYF TGCGCCAGCAGCCAGTGGACTAGCCCTGATCTCTACGAGCAGTACTTC TRBJ2-7 TRBV4-3 TRBD2
CSVLKRGLATDTQYF TGCAGCGTTCTTAAAAGGGGACTGGCCACAGATACGCAGTATTTT TRBJ2-3 TRBV29-1 .
CASSTRDSHQPQHF TGTGCCAGCAGCACCCGGGACAGCCATCAGCCCCAGCATTTT TRBJ1-5 TRBV9 TRBD1
CATSGGRADETQYF TGTGCCACCAGCGGCGGGAGGGCCGACGAGACCCAGTACTTC TRBJ2-5 TRBV15 TRBD2
CASSFGTNQPQHF TGTGCCAGCAGCTTCGGGACTAATCAGCCCCAGCATTTT TRBJ1-5 TRBV7-6 .